This TCR beta chain was recorded in a study of T-cell reconstitution after alpha-beta-depleted transplantation in children. Germline V gene sequence: CDR1 ENHRY, CDR2 SYGVKD. The V gene end was trimmed by 3 bases and the J gene end by 8 bases; junction bases not matched to a gene: 6. This CDR3 is 14 amino acids long. Preparation of the TCRbeta library involved a method that used unique molecular identifiers. TCRdb analysed the PCR reads with MiXCR anew, one entry per CDR3 protein. The profile shows approximately 630,000 distinct CDR3 sequences, over 10% of them singletons. There are many counts of this clonotype.

The chain joins TRBV10-3 to TRBJ1-5; 8 bases match TRBD1. The clonotype was recovered from a girl aged 2 to 9 with congenital amegakaryocytic thrombocytopenia, due to receive a stem cell transplant. The starting material was PBMCs, obtained before TCRalphabeta/CD19-depleted stem cell transplant. The CDR3 region has the DNA TGTGCCATCAGTGAAGCAGGGGGCAGGGAGCCCCAGCATTTT. It codes for CAISEAGGREPQHF.